This entry features one T cell receptor beta chain sequence. The data were obtained in a study of T cell responses to AZD1222 COVID-19 vaccine. V shed 6 bases and J shed 0 bases, with 14 bases lying between them. The CDR3 has 15 residues. The germline gives CDR1 LNHDA, CDR2 SQIVND (reference sequence). Profiled with immunoSEQ multiplex PCR; TCRdb holds only in-frame clones, not every one. This table holds 90,000 to 120,000 clones, around 91% found once. The origin of this receptor is an adult in good health. This chain uses TRBV19 with TRBJ1-1; tentative D call: TRBD1 (6 bases). The sequenced sample was peripheral blood, obtained on day 0 of AZD1222 vaccination. The CDR3 here is CASSRLDRMNTEAFF. The CDR3 DNA reads TGTGCCAGTAGCCGCCTGGACAGAATGAACACTGAAGCTTTCTTT.